This T cell receptor (beta chain) was sequenced for a study of control samples from healthy donors and cancer patients. This clone has just one count. Data came from immunoSEQ multiplex PCR; TCRdb stores just in-frame clones and leaves some out. The table records approximately 84,000 clones, almost 85% of them present only once. CDR3 length: 17 amino acids. The J segment lost 0 bases and the V segment lost 5 bases, leaving 11 bases of the junction unmatched. Per the germline V gene, CDR1 is MDHEN and CDR2 is SYDVKM. The sequencing input was blood. The J gene is TRBJ1-1, the V gene TRBV28, with 8 bases aligning to TRBD1. This sequence was found in a woman aged 55-69 years in good health. DNA for the CDR3: TGTGCCAGCAGTCGAAGCAGGGGGCGATCGTTGAACACTGAAGCTTTCTTT. It codes for CASSRSRGRSLNTEAFF. Combining the CDR3 with reference TRBV28 and TRBJ1-1 gives the whole variable domain DVKVTQSSRYLVKRTGEKVFLECVQDMDHENMFWYRQDPGLGLRLIYFSYDVKMKEKGDIPEGYSVSREKKERFSLILESASTNQTSMYLCASSRSRGRSLNTEAFFGQGTRLTVV.